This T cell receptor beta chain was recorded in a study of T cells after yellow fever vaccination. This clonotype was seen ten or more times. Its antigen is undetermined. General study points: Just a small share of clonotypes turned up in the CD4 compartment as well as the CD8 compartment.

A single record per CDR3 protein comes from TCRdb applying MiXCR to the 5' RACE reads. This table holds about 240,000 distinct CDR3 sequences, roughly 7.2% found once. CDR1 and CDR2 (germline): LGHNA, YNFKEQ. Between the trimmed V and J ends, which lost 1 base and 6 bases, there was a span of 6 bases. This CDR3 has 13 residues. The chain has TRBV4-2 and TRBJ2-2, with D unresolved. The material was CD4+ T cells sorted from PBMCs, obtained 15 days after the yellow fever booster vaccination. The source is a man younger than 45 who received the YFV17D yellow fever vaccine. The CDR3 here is CASSQASPGELFF. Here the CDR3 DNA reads TGTGCCAGCAGCCAAGCATCCCCCGGGGAGCTGTTTTTT.